Below, 9 T cell receptor beta chains from the same sample are listed, as sequenced in a study of shared clonotypes between healthy human individuals. Only in-frame clones appear in the TCRdb table, and some are missing; sequencing was by immunoSEQ multiplex PCR. The table shows around 2.5 million clones, with over 85% occurring only once. What was sequenced was naive CD4+ T cells from PBMCs. Described subset: CD45RA+ positively selected. The receptors here all came from a man younger than 35 in good health. Some clones in this sample may be carry-over from other donors' samples.

This chain uses TRBV9 with TRBJ1-2, with no clear D. Trimming left V 4 bases short and J 4 bases short, with 8 bases between. CDR3 length: 12 amino acids. CDR1 and CDR2 from the germline V gene are SGDLS and YYNGEE. CDR3 region: CASSSRLYGYTF. The CDR3 DNA follows: TGTGCCAGCAGCTCTAGGCTCTATGGCTACACCTTC.

The rearrangement links TRBV7-2 to TRBJ1-2; maybe TRBD1 (6 bases). V was clipped by 4 bases and J by 2 bases, with 17 bases between them. Looked up from germline, CDR1 is SGHTA and CDR2 is FQGNSA. This CDR3 is built from 16 residues. CDR3 nucleotides: TGTGCCAGCAGCTCGGACACCGACAGGAGGAACTATGGCTACACCTTC. Amino acids: CASSSDTDRRNYGYTF. Full variable domain (outside the CDR3, taken from reference TRBV7-2 and TRBJ1-2): GAGVSQSPSNKVTEKGKDVELRCDPISGHTALYWYRQSLGQGLEFLIYFQGNSAPDKSGLPSDRFSAERTGGSVSTLTIQRTQQEDSAVYLCASSSDTDRRNYGYTFGSGTRLTVV.

This clone was counted a single time. Other DNA sequences in this specimen translate into the identical CDR3. The rearrangement links TRBV5-6 to TRBJ2-1; no definite D call. The germline V and J ends were trimmed by 1 base and 7 bases, with 3 bases remaining between them. Germline V gene data show CDR1 as SGHDT and CDR2 as YYEEEE. CDR3 length equals 11 residues. The CDR3 protein is CASSLFNEQFF. CDR3 coding DNA: TGTGCCAGCAGCTTGTTTAATGAGCAGTTCTTC.

The chain uses TRBV28 and TRBJ2-7, with 9 bases that match TRBD1. Germline-derived CDR1 and CDR2 are MDHEN and SYDVKM. With 5 bases clipped from V and 4 bases from J, the junction kept 9 bases outside the gene matches. This CDR3 comprises 15 residues. The CDR3 DNA follows: TGTGCCAGCAGTCGTCCCGGGACAGGGCAGTACGAGCAGTACTTC. It translates to CASSRPGTGQYEQYF.

The V and J genes are TRBV5-1 and TRBJ2-5, with D possibly matching TRBD1 (5 bases). The end of the DNA fits TRBJ2-7 better, so the J call may be wrong. The CDR3 covers 15 residues. Germline V CDR1 and CDR2: SGHRS, YFSETQ. This CDR3 reads CASSLVPRARDEQYF. The CDR3 DNA reads TGCGCCAGCAGCTTGGTCCCCAGGGCACGGGACGAGCAGTACTTC.

The gene calls are TRBV6-1 and TRBJ1-2; 8 nucleotides align to TRBD1. This CDR3 comprises 14 residues. From germline, CDR1 is MNHNS and CDR2 SASEGT. Trimming at V came to 4 bases and at J to 0 bases, leaving 1 base not matched to a gene. The CDR3 spells CASSVQGANYGYTF. In DNA, the CDR3 is TGTGCCAGCAGTGTACAGGGGGCTAACTATGGCTACACCTTC.

The V call is TRBV5-1, the J call TRBJ2-7; D possibly corresponds to TRBD2 (5 bases). Germline CDR1 and CDR2: SGHRS and YFSETQ. This CDR3 has 12 residues. Deletions cut 7 bases from V and 0 bases from J, with 8 bases between. DNA for the CDR3: TGCGCCAGCGCGAGGGACTCCTACGAGCAGTACTTC. Translating it yields CASARDSYEQYF.

The chain links TRBV4-1 to TRBJ2-1; TRBD2 matches at 9 bases. Germline CDR1 MGHRA, CDR2 YSYEKL. Unmatched junction bases numbered 6, after V lost 6 bases and J lost 3 bases. The CDR3 sequence is 15 residues long. The CDR3 protein is CASRGTSGLYNEQFF. The CDR3 DNA sequence: TGCGCCAGCAGGGGCACTAGCGGGCTCTACAATGAGCAGTTCTTC.

This chain links TRBV7-2 with TRBJ1-4; TRBD1 matches 7 bases. V was clipped by 1 base and J by 1 base; unmatched bases: 12. CDR3 size: 19 residues. The germline CDR1 and CDR2 sequences are SGHTA and FQGNSA. For the CDR3, the DNA is TGTGCCAGCAGCTTAGTCCGCCAGGGGGTCTCCGTAACTAATGAAAAACTGTTTTTT. It codes for CASSLVRQGVSVTNEKLFF. Full variable domain (missing parts from reference TRBV7-2 and TRBJ1-4): GAGVSQSPSNKVTEKGKDVELRCDPISGHTALYWYRQSLGQGLEFLIYFQGNSAPDKSGLPSDRFSAERTGGSVSTLTIQRTQQEDSAVYLCASSLVRQGVSVTNEKLFFGSGTQLSVL.